A selection of T cell receptor beta chains follows, all from one sample in a study of glioma-infiltrating T cells after dendritic cell vaccination. The method was immunoSEQ multiplex PCR; TCRdb's version includes in-frame clones alone and lacks a portion of them. This sample carries more than 55,000 clones, about 84% of them seen once, and the ten largest clones take more than 8.5%. This specimen consisted of blood, obtained after dendritic cell vaccination. The receptors stem from a human donor with glioblastoma. Each CDR3 is given with its conserved first and last residue. The D gene is left open where the match is weak. The size of a clone is reported for some rows only, either as once, few or many, or as a class for expanded clones.

TRBV28,.,TRBJ2-3,.,TGTGCCAGCAGTTTCGACGGGACTAGCACAGATACGCAGTATTTT,CASSFDGTSTDTQYF
TRBV15,TRBD1,TRBJ1-6,.,TGTGCCACCAGCAGAGACAGGGGGCTTAATTCACCCCTCCACTTT,CATSRDRGLNSPLHF
TRBV9,.,TRBJ1-3,.,TGTGCCAGCAGCCCAAACGGTCGGGGGGGGTATGGAAACACCATATATTTT,CASSPNGRGGYGNTIYF
TRBV5-1,.,TRBJ1-6,once,TGCGCCAGCAGCTTGGGTCACAGGGTTAGTAATTCACCCCTCCACTTT,CASSLGHRVSNSPLHF
TRBV7-6,.,TRBJ1-2,.,TGTGCCAGCAGCTTAGCGGCTCCAGCTTCAGGGATCTATGGCTACACCTTC,CASSLAAPASGIYGYTF
TRBV7-9,.,TRBJ2-3,.,TGTGCCAGCAGCTTCGGACTCGGAACAGATACGCAGTATTTT,CASSFGLGTDTQYF
TRBV7-3,.,TRBJ2-1,.,TGTGCCAGCAGCTTGGGGGGGCCAGTAGGGACTCACAATGAGCAGTTCTTC,CASSLGGPVGTHNEQFF
TRBV7-8,.,TRBJ1-1,.,TGTGCCAGCAGCCCGTTCGGACAGACGAACACTGAAGCTTTCTTT,CASSPFGQTNTEAFF
TRBV9,.,TRBJ2-7,.,TGTGCCAGCAGCCCCGGTATCTCCTACGAGCAGTACTTC,CASSPGISYEQYF
TRBV7-3,TRBD1,TRBJ2-5,.,TGTGCCAGCAGCTCGGACAGGGAGGAGACCCAGTACTTC,CASSSDREETQYF
TRBV4-3,TRBD2,TRBJ2-2,.,TGCGCCAGCAGCCAAGGTTCCTCGGGCAGGGCTAGCGGGGGTGCTGGGGAGCTGTTTTTT,CASSQGSSGRASGGAGELFF
TRBV2,TRBD2,TRBJ2-5,.,TGTGCCAGCAGAAAACCTACGGGACTAGAGGGAGAGACCCAGTACTTC,CASRKPTGLEGETQYF
TRBV29-1,.,TRBJ1-2,.,TGCAGCGTTGTGACAAACTATGGCTACACCTTC,CSVVTNYGYTF
TRBV7-7,TRBD1,TRBJ2-2,.,TGTGCTAGCAGCTTAGTCGGTGGGACAGGGGGAACCGGGGAGCTGTTTTTT,CASSLVGGTGGTGELFF
TRBV19,.,TRBJ1-2,.,TGTGCCAGTAAAGGGGCAGCCCTGGATGGCTACACCTTC,CASKGAALDGYTF
TRBV27,.,TRBJ2-7,few,TGTGCCAGCACAGGTAAAGCCGCCGAGCAGTACTTC,CASTGKAAEQYF
TRBV11-2,.,TRBJ2-3,.,TGTGCCAGCAGCACCCTCGGGGGGCCCTACTACAATACGCAGTATTTT,CASSTLGGPYYNTQYF
TRBV21-1,.,TRBJ2-4,.,TGTGCCCAGCGAGGAGAGCGGGGGGCACCCAAAAACATTCAGTACTTC,CAQRGERGAPKNIQYF
TRBV19,TRBD1,TRBJ1-6,.,TGTGCCAGTAGTATAGCTATGACAGGGCTCTATAATTCACCCCTCCACTTT,CASSIAMTGLYNSPLHF
TRBV27,TRBD2,TRBJ2-5,.,TGTGCCAGCAGTTGGGGTCCCTCCGGGACTAGTTCTCAAGAGACCCAGTACTTC,CASSWGPSGTSSQETQYF
TRBV4-3,.,TRBJ2-3,.,TGCGCCAGCAGCCAAGAGTTGGGGCGGGGCACTCTGGGAGATACGCAGTATTTT,CASSQELGRGTLGDTQYF
TRBV5-1,.,TRBJ1-6,.,TGCGCCAGCAGCCTAAGCAACAGGGAAGGTTCACCCCTCCACTTT,CASSLSNREGSPLHF
TRBV5-6,TRBD2,TRBJ2-2,.,TGTGCCAGCAGCCCCAGGGCTAGCGGAACCGGGGAGCTGTTTTTT,CASSPRASGTGELFF
TRBV5-1,TRBD1,TRBJ2-7,.,TGCGCCAGCAGCGAACAGGGGGCCTACTACGAGCAGTACTTC,CASSEQGAYYEQYF
TRBV9,.,TRBJ2-7,once,TGTGCCAGCAGCGCCCGCCCCGGCGGGGTCTCCTACGAGCAGTACTTC,CASSARPGGVSYEQYF
TRBV5-4,.,TRBJ2-5,.,TGTGCCAGCAGCCTCAGGCTGGCGGCGGGGGAGACCCAGTACTTC,CASSLRLAAGETQYF
TRBV7-9,TRBD2,TRBJ2-3,few,TGTGCCAGCAGCGCAATGGGACTAGCTGCGGATACGCAGTATTTT,CASSAMGLAADTQYF
TRBV5-8,.,TRBJ2-7,.,TGTGCCACCCTGGGGGGGGCCGGGTACGAGCAGTACTTC,CATLGGAGYEQYF
TRBV7-9,.,TRBJ2-3,.,TGTGCCAGCAGCTTAGCGCCCAGCGGGAGCACAGATACGCAGTATTTT,CASSLAPSGSTDTQYF
TRBV5-1,.,TRBJ1-1,.,TGCGCCAGCAGCCGAATAGGGACAACGGGGAACACTGAAGCTTTCTTT,CASSRIGTTGNTEAFF
TRBV7-9,TRBD2,TRBJ2-7,.,TGTGCCAGCAAACCTAGCGGACCCTCCTACGAGCAGTACTTC,CASKPSGPSYEQYF
TRBV7-9,.,TRBJ1-2,.,TGTGCCAGCAGCTTAGGGGGGCGCGATGGCTACACCTTC,CASSLGGRDGYTF
TRBV5-1,.,TRBJ2-7,.,TGCGCCAGCAGCTTCGGCGGGGCCTACGAGCAGTACTTC,CASSFGGAYEQYF
TRBV18,TRBD1,TRBJ2-1,.,TGTGCCAGCTCACCATCGTGGACAGGGGACTACAATGAGCAGTTCTTC,CASSPSWTGDYNEQFF
TRBV28,.,TRBJ1-1,.,TGTGCCATCAAGCCTGGGAACACTGAAGCTTTCTTT,CAIKPGNTEAFF
TRBV7-2,TRBD2,TRBJ2-7,few,TGTGCCAGCAGCACTACCTCTAGCGGGGGGTTGGTAGTTTACGAGCAGTACTTC,CASSTTSSGGLVVYEQYF
TRBV10-3,.,TRBJ1-2,.,TGTGCCAGTTCCGGGACACCGAACTATGGCTACACCTTC,CASSGTPNYGYTF
TRBV4-2,TRBD2,TRBJ2-5,.,TGTGCCAGCAGCCTACTTAGCGGGGGGGCAGAGACCCAGTACTTC,CASSLLSGGAETQYF
TRBV5-8,TRBD2,TRBJ2-7,.,TGTGCCAGCAGCTTGCGGCGGGGGGGCGGGTACGAGCAGTACTTC,CASSLRRGGGYEQYF
TRBV5-1,.,TRBJ1-4,once,TGCGCCAGCAGCTTGAAGGGGATGGGCGGTGAAAAACTGTTTTTT,CASSLKGMGGEKLFF
TRBV9,TRBD2,TRBJ2-5,.,TGTGCCAGCAGCGTAGGACTAGCGGGGGGCAAAGAGACCCAGTACTTC,CASSVGLAGGKETQYF
TRBV9,TRBD1,TRBJ1-2,.,TGTGCCAGCAGCCCCCACGGGACAGACCGTTCGGGAGATGGCTACACCTTC,CASSPHGTDRSGDGYTF
TRBV28,TRBD1,TRBJ1-2,.,TGTGCCAGCAGTCGAGACAGGGGGCTCCCGAGGTGGGGCTACACCTTC,CASSRDRGLPRWGYTF
TRBV5-6,TRBD2,TRBJ2-2,.,TGTGCCAGCAGCCCGACGGTGTTGGGACTAGCGAACACCGGGGAGCTGTTTTTT,CASSPTVLGLANTGELFF
TRBV6-5,.,TRBJ1-5,.,TGTGCCAGCAGTGCCCAGGGCAATCAGCCCCAGCATTTT,CASSAQGNQPQHF
TRBV4-2,.,TRBJ1-1,.,TGTGCCAGCAGCGTTATGAAGAGCGGGACCTTGAACACTGAAGCTTTCTTT,CASSVMKSGTLNTEAFF
TRBV5-1,TRBD1,TRBJ2-3,.,TGCGCCAGCAGCTCCCTGGGACAGGGTGAGCGGGATACGCAGTATTTT,CASSSLGQGERDTQYF
TRBV11-3,.,TRBJ2-2,.,TGTGCCAGCAGCCCAGGGATCGGGGAGCTGTTTTTT,CASSPGIGELFF
TRBV2,TRBD1,TRBJ1-5,.,TGTGCCAGCAGAAGGGACAGGGGAGTTCAGGCCCAGCATTTT,CASRRDRGVQAQHF
TRBV4-3,.,TRBJ2-7,once,TGCGCCAGCAGCCAAGACCGGGCAGGGGCCTACGAGCAGTACTTC,CASSQDRAGAYEQYF
TRBV5-1,.,TRBJ2-3,.,TGCGCCAGCAGCTTGGAGTCGTCGGGGGCAGATACGCAGTATTTT,CASSLESSGADTQYF
TRBV7-2,.,TRBJ2-7,.,TGTGCCAGCAGCTTAGACGGCGGGGCGAACTCCTACGAGCAGTACTTC,CASSLDGGANSYEQYF
TRBV6-6,.,TRBJ1-1,.,TGTGCCAGCAGTTACTCGAGCGTGGCTTTCTTT,CASSYSSVAFF
TRBV7-9,.,TRBJ2-7,.,TGTGCCAGCAGCTCGAGAAGCCAGGGCTTCTCCGAGCAGTACTTC,CASSSRSQGFSEQYF